The clone carrying this T cell receptor (beta chain) has just a few counts. The antigen is undetermined. This sequence may be a read error, since a much larger clone differs from it by one base. In the same sample, other DNA sequences code for this CDR3. TCRdb re-called clones via MiXCR from the PCR reads. The sample holds roughly 57,000 clones; approximately 22% are singletons and the top ten take about 3.9%. The data originate from a study of metastatic and nonmetastatic thyroid tumors. Study-wide findings and caveats: Compared with benign nodules, malignant thyroid tumors were reported to have significantly higher TCR beta diversity in both blood and tumor.

Ahead of thyroid surgery, no patient had received treatment of any kind. The trim removed 10 bases at V and 6 bases at J, leaving 13 bases unmatched. Germline assignment: CDR1 MGHDK and CDR2 SYGVNS. The CDR3 is 14 amino acids. Sample: blood. This clonotype was sampled from a female donor with papillary thyroid cancer or a benign thyroid nodule (not recorded which). Some clones in this sample may be carry-over from other donors' samples. The chain links TRBV25-1 to TRBJ2-7, with 9 bases lining up with TRBD1. The chain's CDR3 is CATGRTGESSEQYF. Here the CDR3 DNA reads TGTGCCACCGGGAGGACAGGGGAGTCCAGCGAGCAGTACTTC.